These T cell receptor beta chains were read from a single sample in a study of blood T cell repertoires in COVID-19. This table comes from immunoSEQ multiplex PCR, and its TCRdb copy is limited to in-frame clones, with some not included. The table records roughly 40,000 clones, about 86% of them present only once. Sequences were obtained from peripheral blood. The source is a man between 35 and 55 years old with active COVID-19. CDR3s include the opening cysteine and the closing phenylalanine or tryptophan. Fields, in order: D gene, J gene, V gene, clone size, CDR3 protein, CDR3 DNA. A D gene is named only where the DNA matches it firmly. Not every row has a clone size; where given, it reads once, few, many or a size class.

>-|TRBJ1-6|TRBV28|-
CASSDTGNNSPLHF
TGTGCCAGCAGTGACACAGGGAATAATTCACCCCTCCACTTT
>-|TRBJ2-1|TRBV28|-
CASSLLESSYNEQFF
TGTGCCAGCAGCCTACTAGAGAGCTCCTACAATGAGCAGTTCTTC
>-|TRBJ2-1|TRBV3-1/TRBV3-2|-
CASSPPQSGTYNEQFF
TGTGCCAGCAGCCCCCCTCAAAGCGGCACTTACAATGAGCAGTTCTTC
>TRBD1|TRBJ2-7|TRBV27|-
CASSLMGTGGYEQYF
TGTGCCAGCAGTTTAATGGGGACAGGGGGCTACGAGCAGTACTTC
>-|TRBJ2-6|TRBV28|-
CASSLALGSGANVLTF
TGTGCCAGCAGTTTGGCACTAGGGTCTGGGGCCAACGTCCTGACTTTC
>TRBD2|TRBJ2-3|TRBV3-1/TRBV3-2|-
CASRYSGGPDTQYF
TGTGCCAGCAGGTACAGCGGGGGTCCAGATACGCAGTATTTT
>TRBD2|TRBJ2-7|TRBV5-1|-
CASRPAGEAYEQYF
TGCGCCAGCAGGCCAGCGGGAGAGGCCTACGAGCAGTACTTC
>-|TRBJ1-5|TRBV30|-
CAWRRRGSNQPQHF
TGTGCCTGGAGGCGTAGGGGGAGCAATCAGCCCCAGCATTTT
>TRBD1|TRBJ2-1|TRBV24-1|-
CATSEGGTGGLDEQFF
TGTGCCACCAGTGAGGGCGGGACAGGGGGCTTAGATGAGCAGTTCTTC
>-|TRBJ2-7|TRBV6-5|-
CASTIKGDFFYEQYF
TGTGCCAGCACCATAAAAGGGGACTTCTTCTACGAGCAGTACTTC
>-|TRBJ2-7|TRBV3-1/TRBV3-2|-
CASSHSSYEQYF
TGTGCCAGCAGCCACTCCTCCTACGAGCAGTACTTC
>TRBD2|TRBJ2-2|TRBV2|-
CASGLAGGGTGELFF
TGTGCCAGCGGGCTAGCGGGAGGGGGCACCGGGGAGCTGTTTTTT
>-|TRBJ2-1|TRBV6-5|-
CASSYPNSDEQFF
TGTGCCAGCAGTTACCCCAACTCGGATGAGCAGTTCTTC
>-|TRBJ1-5|TRBV7-8|-
CASSLVSRRSQNQPQHF
TGTGCCAGCAGCTTAGTGTCCCGTCGTTCACAAAATCAGCCCCAGCATTTT
>TRBD2|TRBJ2-1|TRBV3-1/TRBV3-2|-
CASSQDLAAGGRPYNEQFF
TGTGCCAGCAGCCAAGATCTAGCAGCGGGAGGGCGACCATACAATGAGCAGTTCTTC
>TRBD2|TRBJ2-3|TRBV5-4|-
CASSRTSGRATDTQYF
TGTGCCAGCAGCAGGACTAGCGGGAGGGCTACAGATACGCAGTATTTT
>TRBD2|TRBJ2-5|TRBV19|once
CASSIVSSGRETQYF
TGTGCCAGTAGTATCGTTTCTAGCGGGCGGGAGACCCAGTACTTC
>-|TRBJ1-5|TRBV6-5|-
CASSQPLGLAQHF
TGTGCCAGCAGCCAACCCCTGGGGCTGGCCCAGCATTTT
>TRBD1|TRBJ1-1|TRBV19|-
CASSLRSGGTEAFF
TGTGCCAGTAGTCTCAGGTCAGGGGGCACTGAAGCTTTCTTT
>TRBD1|TRBJ1-1|TRBV19|-
CASTGTGGIGTEAFF
TGTGCCAGTACCGGGACAGGGGGAATAGGGACTGAAGCTTTCTTT
>-|TRBJ2-3|TRBV11-3|-
CASSLHSKDTQYF
TGTGCCAGCAGCCTTCATTCTAAGGATACGCAGTATTTT
>TRBD1|TRBJ1-6|TRBV2|-
CASTPDRVRSPLHF
TGTGCCAGCACCCCGGACAGGGTGAGGTCACCCCTCCACTTT
>-|TRBJ2-2|TRBV25-1|-
CASSSTYSGGAGELFF
TGTGCCAGCAGTTCCACCTACTCCGGGGGAGCCGGGGAGCTGTTTTTT
>-|TRBJ2-5|TRBV30|-
CAWTPGSGRRRGLQETQYF
TGTGCCTGGACCCCGGGGAGCGGGAGACGGAGGGGGCTCCAAGAGACCCAGTACTTC
>TRBD1|TRBJ1-4|TRBV6-6|-
CASSYSGQLYEKLFF
TGTGCCAGCAGTTACTCGGGACAGTTGTATGAAAAACTGTTTTTT
>-|TRBJ2-5|TRBV3-1/TRBV3-2|-
CASSLQGQETQYF
TGTGCCAGCAGCCTACAGGGTCAAGAGACCCAGTACTTC
>-|TRBJ2-3|TRBV28|once
CASSFSGTYPGTDTQYF
TGTGCCAGCAGTTTTTCCGGGACATACCCGGGCACAGATACGCAGTATTTT
>-|TRBJ1-1|TRBV6-5|-
CASSYSMGRGTEAFF
TGTGCCAGCAGTTACTCGATGGGGAGAGGCACTGAAGCTTTCTTT
>-|TRBJ2-1|TRBV28|-
CASSYPRWADEQFF
TGTGCCAGCAGTTACCCCCGGTGGGCCGATGAGCAGTTCTTC
>TRBD1|TRBJ2-7|TRBV19|few
CASSIDRGPYEQYF
TGTGCCAGTAGTATCGACAGGGGACCCTACGAGCAGTACTTC
>TRBD1|TRBJ1-3|TRBV28|-
CASSFPSGTGLGNTIYF
TGTGCCAGCAGTTTCCCTTCTGGGACAGGATTGGGAAACACCATATATTTT
>-|TRBJ2-5|TRBV29-1|-
CSVSRGTQETQYF
TGCAGCGTTAGCCGCGGTACCCAAGAGACCCAGTACTTC
>-|TRBJ2-7|TRBV15|-
CATSREGGYEQYF
TGTGCCACCAGCAGAGAGGGGGGCTACGAGCAGTACTTC
>-|TRBJ2-3|TRBV6-5|-
CASSYSRSGDTQYF
TGTGCCAGCAGTTATTCCCGAAGCGGAGATACGCAGTATTTT
>TRBD1|TRBJ1-1|TRBV10-3|few
CAISAATGAPTEAFF
TGTGCCATCAGTGCGGCGACAGGGGCGCCCACTGAAGCTTTCTTT
>TRBD1|TRBJ1-5|TRBV19|-
CASSARQGVSQPQHF
TGTGCCAGTAGTGCGAGACAGGGGGTGAGTCAGCCCCAGCATTTT
>-|TRBJ2-7|TRBV6-5|-
CASSPPGVARYEQYF
TGTGCCAGCAGCCCCCCCGGAGTAGCGCGTTACGAGCAGTACTTC
>TRBD1|TRBJ1-5|TRBV28|-
CASSFPDRDQPQHF
TGTGCCAGCAGTTTCCCTGACAGGGATCAGCCCCAGCATTTT
>-|TRBJ1-5|TRBV28|-
CASSRAGYQPQHF
TGTGCCAGCAGTCGAGCAGGGTATCAGCCCCAGCATTTT
>TRBD1|TRBJ2-7|TRBV5-1|few
CASSFPGQENEQYF
TGCGCCAGCAGCTTCCCGGGACAGGAGAACGAGCAGTACTTC
>-|TRBJ1-2|TRBV28|-
CASSTDVGGYTF
TGTGCCAGCAGCACCGACGTCGGGGGCTACACCTTC
>TRBD1|TRBJ2-5|TRBV12-3/TRBV12-4|-
CASSGTGQETQYF
TGTGCCAGCAGTGGGACAGGGCAAGAGACCCAGTACTTC
>TRBD1|TRBJ2-3|TRBV18|-
CASSPLRGLGDTQYF
TGTGCCAGCTCACCACTCAGGGGGCTTGGAGATACGCAGTATTTT